This paragraph covers one T cell receptor beta chain sequence. Base qualities were left out, and no much larger clone turns up one base away. The sample's time point label, decoded: cells obtained before transplantation from donor or recipient. In the mixed lymphocyte reactions, 200,000 CFSE-labeled pre-transplant responders were plated with 200,000 irradiated violet-dye-labeled stimulators and cultured for more than five days. After the mixed lymphocyte reaction, proliferating CD3+CD4+CFSE-low and CD3+CD8+CFSE-low responder cells were FACS-sorted on a BD Influx sorter. The method behind the library was the immunoSEQ multiplex PCR assay. For most patients, genomic DNA was isolated with the Qiagen DNeasy Blood and Tissue Kit and shipped frozen to Adaptive Biotechnologies for TCR sequencing. High-throughput TCR-beta CDR3 sequencing of genomic DNA from most patients was performed by Adaptive Biotechnologies. Processing in the source paper ran as follows. TCR sequencing data were retrieved from Adaptive's ImmunoSEQ software for around 20 patients, whereas three other patients were processed with MiXCR and VDJtools. To correct CD4 versus CD8 sorting errors, sequences present in both subsets at a frequency ratio below 5:1 were removed. Because the origin of CDR3 nucleotide sequences shared between donor and recipient could not be assigned, those sequences were removed. To count as alloreactive, a clone needed at least 2-fold expansion over unstimulated cells and a minimum CFSE-low frequency of 0.002% (template counts) or 0.001% (read counts). A clone was considered mappable if detected in the sequenced pre-transplant spleen, lymph node, or MLR CFSE-low populations of the donor or recipient. The cumulative frequency of alloreactive clones was calculated as a percentage of all sequences, weighted by copy number. Here the immuneACCESS table is served through TCRdb, limited to in-frame sequences with V and J called. Missing clones are a known gap in these copies; in checked studies unresolved V genes cover under half, and the rest lacks a known reason. That table is the source of V, J and clone size, and D and trimming were worked out from the DNA. The sample table holds 21,000 or so clones, of which 55% to 70% were seen once. The ten largest account for approximately 1% of the sample.

Germline trimming amounts to 5 bases on V and 0 bases on J, with 4 as the count of junction bases outside the gene matches. There are 15 amino acids in the CDR3, from cysteine to phenylalanine inclusive. Of all the DNA, just the CDR3 is kept, 45 bases in frame from base 1. CDR1 and CDR2 are drawn from the germline V gene: MGHRA, YSYEKL. The data belong to a study of graft-versus-host responses after intestinal transplantation (TCRdb year 2021). Notes on the research overall: The transplants that recipients received were multivisceral, liver-intestinal, or isolated intestinal. Every recipient was given anti-thymocyte globulin induction, followed by about three years of maintenance tacrolimus and steroids. Graft-versus-host and host-versus-graft alloreactive T cell clones were tracked in the graft, circulation and bone marrow after intestinal transplantation using bulk TCR-beta CDR3 sequencing. To identify alloreactive clones, pre-transplant mixed lymphocyte reaction products were sequenced and then compared with unstimulated pre-transplant donor and recipient T cells. The cohort enrolled fewer than 25 intestinal transplant recipients including one retransplant, and a few patients lacking pretransplant specimens were excluded. Donor T cell macrochimerism was defined as a peak of at least 4% donor T cells among recipient peripheral blood mononuclear cells. Rather than going through the commercial service, samples from a few later patients were sequenced in-house on an Illumina MiSeq and processed with MiXCR. Results the study describes overall, beyond this receptor: Peak levels of circulating GvH clones were associated with declines in HvG clones early after transplant. High GvH to HvG T cell clonal ratios were observed in the allografts of patients with donor T cell macrochimerism. GvH clones were detected in recipient bone marrow, and some of these GvH clones were observed earlier in ileal mucosa or blood, consistent with an intestinal mucosal origin. Conclusions were limited by the relatively low number and heterogeneity of intestinal transplant patients.

The specimen comprised alloreactive CD4+ T cells from a mixed lymphocyte reaction culture, sampled before intestinal transplant. The cell subset or site label of this sample denotes: CFSE-low proliferating T cells sorted from approximately 6-day pre-transplant mixed lymphocyte reaction (GvH or HvG direction). This sequence originates from a human patient who received an intestinal transplant. This sequence uses TRBV4-1 and TRBJ2-1; a stretch of 7 junction bases matches TRBD2. The CDR3 reads as follows: CASSKRGSSYNEQFF. Here is the DNA: TGCGCCAGCAGCAAGCGGGGTAGCTCCTACAATGAGCAGTTCTTC.